This entry concerns a single T cell receptor (beta chain). The antigen remains undetermined. Other DNA variants within this sample encode the same CDR3. Produced via immunoSEQ multiplex PCR; TCRdb's table is partial and in-frame only. The sample has about 150,000 clones, 80% to 90% seen once. This record belongs to a study of T cell responses to AZD1222 COVID-19 vaccine. Study-level points and caveats: Nearly half of unique spike-specific TCRs reportedly avoided B.1.351 and B.1.1.7 mutated regions. Across spike, vaccine-associated CD4 TCRs were found, dominant at 160-218 and 743-854. It was only after the peak T cell response that any repertoires were sampled.

Germline V gives CDR1 SGHTA, CDR2 FQGNSA. The ends lost 2 bases at V and 1 base at J; junction bases unmatched: 4. CDR3 size: 15 residues. Sequences were derived from peripheral blood, sampled 28 days after the second AZD1222 dose. The J gene is TRBJ1-2, the V gene TRBV7-2; 7 bases are a match to TRBD1. The TCR sequence derives from an adult who received the AZD1222 COVID-19 vaccine. CDR3 nucleotide sequence: TGTGCCAGCAGCTTAAGGGGGCAGGGTAACTATGGCTACACCTTC. Amino acids: CASSLRGQGNYGYTF.